This TCR beta chain was sequenced during a study of neurological immune-mediated disorders. Points from the study as a whole: The most TCR clonal expansion was seen in HTLV-1-associated myelopathy, and the least was seen in multiple sclerosis, which fell below healthy controls. The expanded clones of different subjects shared no CDR3 amino acid sequences (suggesting private repertoires in all groups).

Every sequencing run drew on 15-18 subjects and yielded over 200 million TCR-beta sequences. Each CDR3 protein is one row after TCRdb ran MiXCR on the 5' RACE reads. In the table there are roughly 39,000 distinct CDR3 sequences, just under 7.5% of which are singletons. This clonotype occurred many times. The antigen is unknown. The sorted-subset TCR libraries were prepared using 1 million CD4+ or CD8+ T cells as the starting material. Trimming took off 0 bases at V and 1 base at J, with 8 bases between the two ends. The CDR3 contains 14 residues. Germline CDR1 is SGHRS and CDR2 is YFSETQ. The V and J genes are TRBV5-1 and TRBJ2-7; D is perhaps TRBD1 (6 bases). The sequenced sample consisted of CD4+ T cells from blood. This sequence originates from a man in his fifties in good health. The CDR3 coding sequence is TGCGCCAGCAGCTTGGCCCAGGGGTCCTACGAGCAGTACTTC. Translating it yields CASSLAQGSYEQYF.